A single sample is the source of the 20 T cell receptor beta chains below, sequenced in a study of cytomegalovirus exposure and HLA in healthy donors. Primers included in the PCR were 60 Vbeta and 13 Jbeta primers. Sequencing used immunoSEQ multiplex PCR; TCRdb keeps in-frame clones, though not all of them. Of 99,000 or so clones listed, 78% are singletons. Material: PBMCs. These receptors originate from a man aged 30-40 years in good health and CMV-seronegative.

The chain carries TRBV29-1 and TRBJ1-5; 8 positions match TRBD1. V was clipped by 5 bases and J by 6 bases; unmatched bases: 9. CDR3 size: 14 residues. Germline V gene sequence: CDR1 SQVTM, CDR2 ANQGSEA. As DNA, the CDR3 is TGCAGCGTTAAGTTTGGAACAGGGGGTCAGCCCCAGCATTTT. Its translation: CSVKFGTGGQPQHF.

The genes are TRBV19 and TRBJ2-3, with 10 bases matching TRBD1. The V segment lost 5 bases and the J segment 5 bases; nucleotides outside the gene matches: 7. The CDR3 loop spans 15 amino acids. Per the germline V gene, CDR1 is LNHDA and CDR2 is SQIVND (reference sequence). This CDR3 reads CASSFWTGGLDTQYF. DNA of the CDR3: TGTGCCAGTAGTTTTTGGACAGGGGGATTAGATACGCAGTATTTT.

This chain joins TRBV7-9 and TRBJ2-3; D is perhaps TRBD1 (6 bases). The CDR3 runs to 15 residues. From germline, CDR1 is SEHNR and CDR2 FQNEAQ (reference sequence). V lost 4 bases to trimming and J lost 3 bases, with 14 bases between them. CDR3 in amino acids: CASSSNRVGTDTQYF. The CDR3 nucleotides are TGTGCCAGCAGCTCAAACAGGGTGGGGACAGATACGCAGTATTTT.

DNA for the CDR3: TGCGCCAGCAGCCCGACAGGGGGCACTGGTTATGGCTACACCTTC. It yields the protein CASSPTGGTGYGYTF. The chain couples TRBV4-3 to TRBJ1-2, with 10 bases aligning to TRBD1. Per the germline V gene, CDR1 is LGHNA and CDR2 is YSLEER. With 4 bases clipped from V and 5 bases from J, the junction kept 7 bases outside the gene matches. This CDR3 spans 15 amino acids.

The V call is TRBV7-6, the J call TRBJ1-6; TRBD1 aligns across 7 bases. The CDR3 loop spans 17 amino acids. Germline loops: CDR1 SGHVS, CDR2 FNYEAQ. With 1 base clipped from V and 4 bases from J, the junction kept 7 bases outside the gene matches. Here the CDR3 DNA reads TGTGCCAGCAGCTTAGAGACCTGGGACAGATATAATTCACCCCTCCACTTT. Amino acid sequence: CASSLETWDRYNSPLHF. The whole variable domain, filled in from reference TRBV7-6 and TRBJ1-6, reads GAGVSQSPRYKVTKRGQDVALRCDPISGHVSLYWYRQALGQGPEFLTYFNYEAQQDKSGLPNDRFSAERPEGSISTLTIQRTEQRDSAMYRCASSLETWDRYNSPLHFGNGTRLTVT.

J is TRBJ1-3 and V is TRBV4-1; 9 bases line up with TRBD1. J gave up 0 bases and V 3 bases, and 12 bases lay outside the gene matches. The CDR3 consists of 19 residues. In germline, CDR1 is MGHRA, CDR2 YSYEKL. The CDR3 DNA is TGCGCCAGCAGCCATTTCCGGGACAGGGCCAAAAGCTCTGGAAACACCATATATTTT. It yields the protein CASSHFRDRAKSSGNTIYF.

The CDR3 sequence is CASGLEAGANVLTF. The CDR3 DNA follows: TGTGCTAGTGGTTTAGAGGCTGGGGCCAACGTCCTGACTTTC. The chain is built from TRBV12-5 and TRBJ2-6; D ambiguous. The germline V gene has CDR1 LGHNT and CDR2 FRNRAP. The CDR3 length is 14 residues. Trimming pared 3 bases from V and 2 bases from J, leaving 5 bases between.

V usage is TRBV27 and J usage is TRBJ1-2; TRBD1 matches at 7 bases. The ends lost 2 bases at V and 4 bases at J; junction bases unmatched: 10. The CDR3 totals 16 residues. The germline gives CDR1 MNHEY, CDR2 SMNVEV (reference sequence). CDR3 nucleotides: TGTGCCAGCAGTTTAAGAAGAGGGGGCCCAATCTATGGCTACACCTTC. It yields the protein CASSLRRGGPIYGYTF.

The CDR3 is CASSETATGSPLHF. The CDR3 nucleotides are TGTGCCAGCAGCGAAACAGCTACTGGTTCACCCCTCCACTTT. The rearrangement links TRBV5-5 to TRBJ1-6; D uncertain. The V end lost 4 bases, the J end lost 9 bases, and 14 bases lay between the germline ends. Germline lookup yields CDR1 SGHKS and CDR2 YYEKEE (reference sequence). The CDR3 spans 14 residues.

The genes are TRBV6-5 and TRBJ1-1; D remains ambiguous. Germline CDR1 is MNHEY and CDR2 is SVGAGI. V gave up 2 bases and J gave up 3 bases, with 10 bases separating them. This CDR3 region has 14 residues. CDR3 protein: CASSYGRRDTEAFF. CDR3 coding DNA: TGTGCCAGCAGTTACGGCAGGAGGGACACTGAAGCTTTCTTT.

This rearrangement joins TRBV28 to TRBJ2-7; 8 bases align to TRBD1. V dropped 3 bases and J dropped 3; count of bases not matched to a gene: 7. Germline V CDR1 and CDR2: MDHEN, SYDVKM. The CDR3 covers 15 residues. CDR3 protein: CASSFPAGGIYEQYF. CDR3 in DNA: TGTGCCAGCAGTTTCCCGGCAGGGGGCATCTACGAGCAGTACTTC.

V and J are TRBV5-1 and TRBJ2-7, with D possibly matching TRBD1 (5 bases). The CDR3 is 13 residues long. From germline, CDR1 is SGHRS and CDR2 YFSETQ. V lost 4 bases and J 3 bases, leaving 11 bases between the germline ends. The CDR3 here is CASSADSLYEQYF. For the CDR3, the DNA is TGCGCCAGCAGCGCAGACAGTCTCTACGAGCAGTACTTC.

This clone occurred once. The CDR3 DNA reads as TGTGCCAGCAGGTTGGGGGACAGGGGCGTTGAAAAACTGTTTTTT. Translated: CASRLGDRGVEKLFF. The rearrangement uses TRBV2 and TRBJ1-4; 10 bases are a match to TRBD1. The CDR3 is made up of 15 amino acids. V gave up 6 bases and J gave up 7 bases; unmatched junction bases: 8. Per the germline V gene, CDR1 is SNHLY and CDR2 is FYNNEI.

In this sample, this clone turned up a few times. This sequence joins TRBV4-3 and TRBJ1-3; 7 positions match TRBD1. Germline trimming cut 5 bases from V and 4 bases from J; bases unmatched to any gene: 8. Per germline, CDR1 LGHNA and CDR2 YSLEER. The CDR3 totals 15 residues. CDR3 sequence (DNA): TGCGCCAGCAGCGTTCAAAGGGGGCTCGGAAACACCATATATTTT. The encoded protein is CASSVQRGLGNTIYF.

This rearrangement joins TRBV9 to TRBJ2-7; D may be TRBD1 (6 bases). The length of the CDR3 is 12 residues. Germline loops: CDR1 SGDLS, CDR2 YYNGEE. The ends were cut back, 0 bases at V and 6 bases at J, with 7 bases in the middle. The CDR3, as DNA: TGTGCCAGCAGCGTAGGAGGGGGCGAGCAGTACTTC. Its protein product is CASSVGGGEQYF.

The sample holds a few counts of this clone. The chain employs TRBV28 and TRBJ1-1, with D possibly matching TRBD1 (6 bases). The V gene lost 7 bases and the J gene lost 5 bases, with 11 bases spanning the gap. The germline V gene encodes CDR1 MDHEN and CDR2 SYDVKM. The CDR3 sequence is 12 residues long. The CDR3 nucleotides read TGTGCCAGCACCTGGGGGCGGACTGAAGCTTTCTTT. Encoded protein: CASTWGRTEAFF.

This clone was counted only a few times. This chain's CDR3 is CASSLYLGQGGGYTF. The CDR3 DNA is TGTGCCAGCAGTTTATACCTTGGTCAGGGGGGTGGCTACACCTTC. The chain carries TRBV6-5 and TRBJ1-2; 7 bases agree with TRBD1. The CDR3 loop spans 15 amino acids. J lost 7 bases, V lost 4 bases, and 12 bases had no gene match. Germline V gene lookup returns CDR1 MNHEY and CDR2 SVGAGI.

The chain joins TRBV4-3 to TRBJ2-5; maybe TRBD1 (6 bases). Trimming shortened V by 0 bases and J by 2 bases, and 13 bases separated the two germline ends. The germline gives CDR1 LGHNA, CDR2 YSLEER. The CDR3 loop spans 16 amino acids. The CDR3 coding sequence is TGCGCCAGCAGCCAAGAGGGCAGGGGCCGACAAGAGACCCAGTACTTC. It encodes CASSQEGRGRQETQYF.

This sequence joins TRBV10-2 and TRBJ2-1; 10 positions match TRBD2. Germline CDR1 and CDR2: WSHSY and SAAADI. This CDR3 has 14 amino acids. V shed 8 bases, J shed 2 bases, and the junction held 3 bases outside the gene matches. CDR3 nucleotides: TGCGCCAGCCGAACTAGCGGGGCCTACAATGAGCAGTTCTTC. It specifies CASRTSGAYNEQFF.

The rearrangement uses TRBV5-4 and TRBJ2-7, with D possibly matching TRBD1 (5 bases). Germline CDR1 and CDR2: SGHNT and YYREEE (reference sequence). V lost 4 bases to trimming and J lost 5 bases, with 13 bases between them. This CDR3 has 13 residues. CDR3 DNA sequence: TGTGCCAGCAGCCCCGGACATGATAACGAGCAGTACTTC. The encoded protein is CASSPGHDNEQYF.